The present T cell receptor (beta chain) was sequenced within a study of cytomegalovirus exposure and HLA in healthy donors (dated by TCRdb to about 2017). With regard to the full study: According to a later analysis, the roughly 120 validation repertoires were produced on the same platform as the 600 to 850 repertoires of the first cohort. The study aimed to test whether signatures of past pathogen exposure could be identified by cataloging public T cell receptors. A separate validation cohort of over a hundred different subjects was used in addition to the approximately 640-subject first cohort. To predict cytomegalovirus infection status, the study brought together high-throughput TCR immunosequencing, statistical association of individual TCRs with disease status, and machine learning. The full study reports these points: In a later analysis, TCRs clustered in the first cohort were found to also tend to co-occur in the 120 validation repertoires, with around 94% of cluster scores above 0. It was suggested by the authors that the approach could potentially be generalized to other disease states and immunological phenotypes. While some public TCRs were present in many individuals, most TCR sequences turned up only very rarely across donors. The study listed approximately 150 TCR beta chains as associated with cytomegalovirus. The validation cohort had no HLA typing available for a later analysis, so co-occurrence within that cohort was assessed over all 120 or so repertoires. A few of the identified cytomegalovirus-associated TCR beta chains were confirmed in vitro to be specific for cytomegalovirus antigens. In both the original and validation cohorts, the classifier was reported to diagnose cytomegalovirus status with high specificity and sensitivity.

V loses 5 bases of germline sequence and J loses 2 bases, and the interval between the two ends is 3 bases. The CDR3 goes from the cysteine to the phenylalanine over 11 residues. CDR3 DNA only is kept here, 33 bases in frame from base 1. CDR1 and CDR2, per the germline V gene (reference sequence), are DFQATT and SNEGSKA. Separate from the roughly 650-subject first cohort, the validation cohort of about 110 subjects was the group to which the donors belonged. Library construction relied on the immunoSEQ multiplex PCR assay. The study's own analysis went as follows. A statistical classification framework was built for diagnosing cytomegalovirus status from the catalog of TCR beta chain sequences. In its TCRdb copy, this immuneACCESS table keeps in-frame sequences only and misses some clones. Where compared with another copy, unresolved V genes explain less than half of these, and the others have no known cause. Clonal size and the V and J genes are those of that table, whereas D and trimming came from the DNA. For this sample the table gives tens of thousands of clones, of which around nine tenths were detected only once. About 3.8% of the sample is held by the ten biggest clonotypes.

Worth noting for this clone: This receptor's antigen is unknown. Qualities for individual bases were not recorded, and no much larger clone is one base off.

This TCR was recovered from a woman between 18 and 29 years old in good health and CMV-seropositive. Sequencing used PBMCs. The chain is encoded by TRBV20-1 joined to TRBJ2-2, with no reliable assignment of the D segment. The CDR3 region: CSALNTGELFF. The DNA sequence reads TGCAGTGCTCTCAACACCGGGGAGCTGTTTTTT.